This TCR beta chain was sequenced for a study of cytomegalovirus exposure and HLA in healthy donors. Germline loops: CDR1 MNHEY, CDR2 SVGAGI. V lost 8 bases and J 1 base, leaving 12 bases between the germline ends. CDR3 size: 13 residues. PCR used 60 Vbeta primers and 13 Jbeta primers. Assay used: immunoSEQ multiplex PCR; TCRdb lists only in-frame clones, some missing. This sample has roughly 180,000 clones, with just under 80% found just once. About this clone: What it binds is not known.

Regarding the study as a whole: Clonal expansion, a later analysis showed, was greater in HLA-associated TCR beta chains than in equally common others.

V gene TRBV6-5 combines with J gene TRBJ2-7, with a tentative D call TRBD2 (6 bases). The specimen was PBMCs. The sequence derives from a man aged 25 to 40 in good health and CMV-seronegative. In DNA form, the CDR3 reads TGTGCCAGCCACTCGGGAGTGTCCTACGAGCAGTACTTC. Amino acids: CASHSGVSYEQYF.